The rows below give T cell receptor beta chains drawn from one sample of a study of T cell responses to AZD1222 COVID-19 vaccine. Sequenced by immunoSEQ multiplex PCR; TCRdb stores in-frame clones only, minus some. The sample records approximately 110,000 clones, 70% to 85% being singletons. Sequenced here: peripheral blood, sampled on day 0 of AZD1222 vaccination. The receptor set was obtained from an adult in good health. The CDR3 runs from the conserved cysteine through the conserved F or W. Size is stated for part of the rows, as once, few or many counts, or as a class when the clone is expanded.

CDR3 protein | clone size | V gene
CSVRTSGGNNEQFF | - | TRBV29-1
CASSRSEEYSPLHF | - | TRBV6-5
CSVELRREQYF | - | TRBV29-1
CASSYLGREKLFF | once | TRBV6-6
CASSEGGRASGNTIYF | - | TRBV2
CASSPYRLAESYEQYF | few | TRBV5-5
CASLRETQYF | - | TRBV6-4
CASSLTSSVEQFF | - | TRBV5-1
CASSLGAGYEQFF | - | TRBV7-6
CASEIGRGGLHEQFF | - | TRBV2
CATDTTGTANEKLFF | - | TRBV28
CATSREAGYEQFF | - | TRBV15
CASSLQGSYTF | - | TRBV2
CASSPRQFYEQYF | - | TRBV7-2
CASSLPPRPQKGTQQPQHF | few | TRBV27
CASSPFFPSSYNEQFF | - | TRBV5-1
CASSPRGEQFF | - | TRBV28
CASSDRVGQPQHF | - | TRBV28
CASSPDSTEAFF | - | TRBV5-4
CASSVTSGLWTGELFF | - | TRBV9
CASQGDRSNQPQHF | - | TRBV19
CSVDPGRALGETQYF | - | TRBV29-1
CASSPGLAHHEQYF | - | TRBV11-3
CASSLAWQGAIYF | - | TRBV7-2
CASSYTWDSISYEQYF | - | TRBV6-6
CASSYSMQGAWYEQYF | - | TRBV6-5
CASRPTSPGELFF | - | TRBV19
CASSESTSSSYEQYF | - | TRBV7-9
CASSVTGTGVFMNTEAFF | - | TRBV7-9
CASSLGTLLSEQYF | once | TRBV5-1
CASSFSSYEQYF | - | TRBV27
CASSSVRGLETQYF | - | TRBV6-2/TRBV6-3
CASSSPGGESGNTIYF | - | TRBV11-3
CASSTGRTEAFF | - | TRBV6-5
CASSLRDDRGYGYTF | - | TRBV5-5
CASSLTGHNSPLHF | - | TRBV7-2
CASETTMQGSYGYTF | - | TRBV19
CASSLLVKDRSTFF | - | TRBV28
CASSLAQGGTEAFF | - | TRBV7-9
CSVEDRVGPGQFEQFF | - | TRBV29-1
CASSLLSAGTNEKLFF | - | TRBV28
CASSSLPWTGGYTF | - | TRBV6-5
CASLRPSRNSPLHF | - | TRBV28
CASSVGQAGGQETQYF | - | TRBV9
CASSLEGVSPLHF | once | TRBV5-1